One and the same sample provided the 2 T cell receptor beta chains below, sequenced in a study of vaccination and CD4 T cells after COVID-19. These receptors lack a known antigen. Time point here: late sampling 161 to 241 days after vaccination in a few convalescent patients. Treatment in this sample: approximately nine-day PBMC culture with coronavirus spike peptide pools or control peptides (ViraFEST assay). Scientists ran DNA taken from cultured CD4+ T cells through the Oncomine TCR Beta short-read assay for sequencing. One entry per CDR3 protein, called by TCRdb with MiXCR from the PCR reads. The sample yields over 15,000 distinct CDR3 sequences, roughly 56% seen once. Sequencing was performed on CD4+ T cells from blood, cultured in vitro, taken about 7 months after SARS-CoV-2 vaccination. These TCRs come from a human donor who had recovered from COVID-19.

This clonotype was counted once. The chain combines TRBV7-9 with TRBJ1-2; TRBD1 matches 9 bases. The V and J ends lost 5 bases and 4 bases, in that order; junction bases with no gene match: 5. This CDR3 is built from 14 residues. The germline V gene has CDR1 SEHNR and CDR2 FQNEAQ (reference sequence). The CDR3 DNA follows: TGTGCCAGCAGCGCCGGACAGGGGCCCTATGGCTACACCTTC. Its translation: CASSAGQGPYGYTF. Variable domain in full (rest from reference TRBV7-9 and TRBJ1-2): DTGVSQNPRHKITKRGQNVTFRCDPISEHNRLYWYRQTLGQGPEFLTYFQNEAQLEKSRLLSDRFSAERPKGSFSTLEIQRTEQGDSAMYLCASSAGQGPYGYTFGSGTRLTVV.

A few counts support this clonotype. V gene TRBV2 combines with J gene TRBJ1-2, with 7 positions matching TRBD1. The CDR3 covers 15 residues. Per germline, CDR1 SNHLY and CDR2 FYNNEI. V lost 6 bases and J lost 0; bases outside the gene matches: 7. CDR3 in DNA: TGTGCCAGCAGCGCAGCCGGGACAGCTAACTATGGCTACACCTTC. Its translation is CASSAAGTANYGYTF.